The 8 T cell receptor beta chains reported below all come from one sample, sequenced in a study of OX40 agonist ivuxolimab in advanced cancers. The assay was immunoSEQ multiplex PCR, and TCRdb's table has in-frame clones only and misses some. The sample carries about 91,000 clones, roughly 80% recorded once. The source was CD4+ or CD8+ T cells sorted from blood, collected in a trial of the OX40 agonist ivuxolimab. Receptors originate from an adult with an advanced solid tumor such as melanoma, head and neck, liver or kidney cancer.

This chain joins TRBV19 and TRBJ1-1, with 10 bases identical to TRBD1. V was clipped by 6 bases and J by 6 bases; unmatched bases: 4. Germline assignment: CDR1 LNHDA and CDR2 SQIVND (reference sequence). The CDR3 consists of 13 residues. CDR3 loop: CASSRDRGAEAFF. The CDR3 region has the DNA TGTGCCAGTAGCCGGGACAGGGGTGCTGAAGCTTTCTTT.

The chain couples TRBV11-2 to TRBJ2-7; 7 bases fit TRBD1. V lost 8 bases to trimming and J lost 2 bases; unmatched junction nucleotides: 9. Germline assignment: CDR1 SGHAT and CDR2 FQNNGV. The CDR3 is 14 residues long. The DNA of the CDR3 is TGTGCCAGCGCCTTGGACAGGCGTACCTACGAGCAGTACTTC. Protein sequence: CASALDRRTYEQYF.

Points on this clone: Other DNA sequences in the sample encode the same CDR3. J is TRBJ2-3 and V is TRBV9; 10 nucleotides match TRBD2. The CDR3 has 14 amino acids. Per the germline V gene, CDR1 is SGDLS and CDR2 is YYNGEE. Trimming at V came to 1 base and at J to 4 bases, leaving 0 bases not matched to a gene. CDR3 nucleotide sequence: TGTGCCAGCAGCGTAAGCGGGGGGGCAGATACGCAGTATTTT. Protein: CASSVSGGADTQYF.

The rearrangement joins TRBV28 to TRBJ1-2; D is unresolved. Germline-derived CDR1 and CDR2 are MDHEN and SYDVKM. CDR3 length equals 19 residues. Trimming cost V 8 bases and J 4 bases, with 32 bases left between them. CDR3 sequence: CASLESPRALKEGAYGYTF. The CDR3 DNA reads TGTGCCAGCCTAGAGTCCCCACGGGCGTTGAAAGAGGGCGCCTATGGCTACACCTTC.

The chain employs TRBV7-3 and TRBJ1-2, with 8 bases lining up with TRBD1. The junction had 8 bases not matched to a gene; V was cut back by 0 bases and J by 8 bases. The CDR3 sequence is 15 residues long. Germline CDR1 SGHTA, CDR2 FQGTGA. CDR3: CASSLTSTGGGGYTF. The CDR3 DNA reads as TGTGCCAGCAGCTTAACCAGCACAGGGGGTGGCGGCTACACCTTC.

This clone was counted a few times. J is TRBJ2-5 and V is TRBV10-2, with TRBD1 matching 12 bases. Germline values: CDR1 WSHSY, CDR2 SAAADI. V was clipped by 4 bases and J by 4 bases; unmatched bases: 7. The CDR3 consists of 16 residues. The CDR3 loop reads CASSVGTGGSSETQYF. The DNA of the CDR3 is TGCGCCAGCAGTGTTGGGACAGGGGGCTCATCAGAGACCCAGTACTTC.

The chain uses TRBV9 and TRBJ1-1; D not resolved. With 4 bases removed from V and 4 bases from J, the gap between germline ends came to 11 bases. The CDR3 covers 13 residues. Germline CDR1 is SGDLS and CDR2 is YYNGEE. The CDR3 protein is CASSSVGSTEAFF. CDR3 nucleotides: TGTGCCAGCAGCTCGGTGGGGAGCACTGAAGCTTTCTTT.

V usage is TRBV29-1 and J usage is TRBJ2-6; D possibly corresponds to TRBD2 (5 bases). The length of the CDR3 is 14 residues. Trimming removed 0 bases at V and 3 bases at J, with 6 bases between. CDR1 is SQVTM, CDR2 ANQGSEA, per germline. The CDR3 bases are TGCAGCGTTGAAGAGAGCGGTGGGGCCAACGTCCTGACTTTC. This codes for CSVEESGGANVLTF.